This TCR beta chain was captured by sequencing in a study of cytomegalovirus exposure and HLA in healthy donors. The wider study: The study's early data release held about 80 million unique TCRs from HLA-typed donors. Study-wide findings and caveats: The authors judged a highly shared variant cluster likely a sequencing artifact.

As for this clone: Its matching antigen is unknown.

PCR employed 60 Vbeta and 13 Jbeta primers. Data came from immunoSEQ multiplex PCR; TCRdb stores just in-frame clones and leaves some out. The table has approximately 210,000 clones, around 79% seen once. Per the germline V gene, CDR1 is SGHVS and CDR2 is FQNEAQ. Trimming left V 2 bases short and J 7 bases short, with 13 bases between. The CDR3 length is 14 residues. The rearrangement joins TRBV7-8 to TRBJ2-3; weak D call: TRBD2 (6 bases). This TCR was sampled from a male donor in good health and CMV-seronegative. The sample comprised PBMCs. The CDR3 DNA follows: TGTGCCAGCAGCTTAAACGGGGGAGGATATACGCAGTATTTT. It yields the protein CASSLNGGGYTQYF.